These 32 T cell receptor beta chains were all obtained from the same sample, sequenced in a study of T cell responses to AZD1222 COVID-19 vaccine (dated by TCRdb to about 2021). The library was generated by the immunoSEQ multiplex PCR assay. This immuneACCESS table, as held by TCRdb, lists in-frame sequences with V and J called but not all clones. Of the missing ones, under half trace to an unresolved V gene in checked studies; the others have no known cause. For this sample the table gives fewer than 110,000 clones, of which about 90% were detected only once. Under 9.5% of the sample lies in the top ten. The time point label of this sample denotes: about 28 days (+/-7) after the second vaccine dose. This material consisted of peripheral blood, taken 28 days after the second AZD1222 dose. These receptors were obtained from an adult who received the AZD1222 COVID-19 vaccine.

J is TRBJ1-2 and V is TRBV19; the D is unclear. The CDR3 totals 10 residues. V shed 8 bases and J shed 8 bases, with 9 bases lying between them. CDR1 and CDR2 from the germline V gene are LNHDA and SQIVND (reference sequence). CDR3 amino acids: CASWSGGYTF. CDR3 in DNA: TGTGCCAGTTGGTCTGGGGGCTACACCTTC.

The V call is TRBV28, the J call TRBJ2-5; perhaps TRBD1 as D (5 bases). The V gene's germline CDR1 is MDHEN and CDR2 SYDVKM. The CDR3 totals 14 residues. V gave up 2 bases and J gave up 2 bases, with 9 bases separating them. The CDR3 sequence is CASSLADRQETQYF. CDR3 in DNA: TGTGCCAGCAGTTTAGCCGACAGACAAGAGACCCAGTACTTC. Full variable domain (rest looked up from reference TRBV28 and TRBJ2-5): DVKVTQSSRYLVKRTGEKVFLECVQDMDHENMFWYRQDPGLGLRLIYFSYDVKMKEKGDIPEGYSVSREKKERFSLILESASTNQTSMYLCASSLADRQETQYFGPGTRLLVL.

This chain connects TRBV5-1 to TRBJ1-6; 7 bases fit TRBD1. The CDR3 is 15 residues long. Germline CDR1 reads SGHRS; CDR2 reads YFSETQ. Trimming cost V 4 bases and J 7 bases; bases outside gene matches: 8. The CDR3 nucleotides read TGCGCCAGCAGCCCAGGGGGGACGGTGAATTCACCCCTCCACTTT. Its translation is CASSPGGTVNSPLHF.

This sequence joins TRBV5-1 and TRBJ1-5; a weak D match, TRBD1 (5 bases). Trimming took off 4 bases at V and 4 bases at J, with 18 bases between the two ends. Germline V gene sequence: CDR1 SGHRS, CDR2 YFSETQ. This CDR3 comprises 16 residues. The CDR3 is CASSPGGVTLNQPQHF. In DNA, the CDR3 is TGCGCCAGCAGCCCTGGAGGGGTGACGCTGAATCAGCCCCAGCATTTT. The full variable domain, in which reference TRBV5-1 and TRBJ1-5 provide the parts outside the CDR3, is KAGVTQTPRYLIKTRGQQVTLSCSPISGHRSVSWYQQTPGQGLQFLFEYFSETQRNKGNFPGRFSGRQFSNSRSEMNVSTLELGDSALYLCASSPGGVTLNQPQHFGDGTRLSIL.

The CDR3 region is CAISVGDGYTF. The CDR3 DNA follows: TGTGCCATCAGTGTGGGAGATGGCTACACCTTC. This sequence joins TRBV10-3 and TRBJ1-2; no firm D call. Between the trimmed V and J ends, which lost 4 bases and 6 bases, there was a span of 6 bases. This CDR3 is built from 11 residues. CDR1 is ENHRY and CDR2 is SYGVKD in the germline V gene.

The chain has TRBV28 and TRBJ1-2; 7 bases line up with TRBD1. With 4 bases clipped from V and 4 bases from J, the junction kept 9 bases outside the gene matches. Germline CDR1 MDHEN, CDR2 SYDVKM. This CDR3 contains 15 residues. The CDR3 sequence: CASSSSGGDSYGYTF. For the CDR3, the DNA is TGTGCCAGCAGTTCCTCAGGGGGTGATAGCTATGGCTACACCTTC.

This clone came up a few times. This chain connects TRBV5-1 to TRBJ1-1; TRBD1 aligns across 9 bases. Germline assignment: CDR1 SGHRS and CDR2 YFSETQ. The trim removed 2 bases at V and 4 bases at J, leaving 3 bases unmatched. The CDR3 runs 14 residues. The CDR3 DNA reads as TGCGCCAGCAGCTTAACAGGGGGCACCACTGAAGCTTTCTTT. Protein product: CASSLTGGTTEAFF.

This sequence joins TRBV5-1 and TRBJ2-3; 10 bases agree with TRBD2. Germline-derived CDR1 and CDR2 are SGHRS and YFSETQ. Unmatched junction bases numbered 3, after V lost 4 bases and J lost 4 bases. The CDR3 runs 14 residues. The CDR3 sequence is CASSPGTSADTQYF. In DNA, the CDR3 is TGCGCCAGCAGCCCCGGGACTAGCGCAGATACGCAGTATTTT.

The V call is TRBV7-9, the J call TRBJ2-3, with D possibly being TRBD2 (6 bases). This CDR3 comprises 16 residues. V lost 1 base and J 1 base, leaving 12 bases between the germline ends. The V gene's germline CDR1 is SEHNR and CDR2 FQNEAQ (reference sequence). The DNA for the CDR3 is TGTGCCAGCAGCTTAGTAGTTAGCGGAGGCACAGATACGCAGTATTTT. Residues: CASSLVVSGGTDTQYF.

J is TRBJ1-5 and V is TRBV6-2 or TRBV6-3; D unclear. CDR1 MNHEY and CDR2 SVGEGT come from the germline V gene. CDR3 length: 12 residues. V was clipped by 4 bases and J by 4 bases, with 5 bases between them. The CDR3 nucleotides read TGTGCCAGCAGTTTGCCGAATCAGCCCCAGCATTTT. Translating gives CASSLPNQPQHF.

As DNA, the CDR3 is TGTGCCAGCACCCGGGGGGGGGCGATCACCGGGGAGCTGTTTTTT. Translation gives CASTRGGAITGELFF. The chain couples TRBV28 to TRBJ2-2; 8 bases map to TRBD2. Per germline, CDR1 MDHEN and CDR2 SYDVKM. The CDR3 length is 15 residues. The ends lost 7 bases at V and 4 bases at J; junction bases unmatched: 8.

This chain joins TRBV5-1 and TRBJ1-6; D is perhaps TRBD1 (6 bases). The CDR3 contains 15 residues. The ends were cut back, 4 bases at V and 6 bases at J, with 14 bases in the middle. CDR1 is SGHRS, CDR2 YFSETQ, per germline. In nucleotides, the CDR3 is TGCGCCAGCAGCCCCTTCGGACAGTCTAATTCACCCCTCCACTTT. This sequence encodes CASSPFGQSNSPLHF.

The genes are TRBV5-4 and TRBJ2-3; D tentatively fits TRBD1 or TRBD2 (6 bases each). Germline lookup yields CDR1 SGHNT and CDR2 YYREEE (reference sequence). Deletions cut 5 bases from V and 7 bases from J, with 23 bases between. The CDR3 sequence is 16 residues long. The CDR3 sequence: CASRLDRRGSSNTQYF. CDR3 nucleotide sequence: TGTGCCAGCAGATTAGACAGGAGGGGGTCGTCTAATACGCAGTATTTT. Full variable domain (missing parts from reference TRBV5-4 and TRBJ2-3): ETGVTQSPTHLIKTRGQQVTLRCSSQSGHNTVSWYQQALGQGPQFIFQYYREEENGRGNFPPRFSGLQFPNYSSELNVNALELDDSALYLCASRLDRRGSSNTQYFGPGTRLTVL.

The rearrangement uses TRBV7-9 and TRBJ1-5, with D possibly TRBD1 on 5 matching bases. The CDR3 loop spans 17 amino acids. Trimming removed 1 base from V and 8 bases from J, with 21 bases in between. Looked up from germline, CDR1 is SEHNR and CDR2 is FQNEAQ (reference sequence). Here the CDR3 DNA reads TGTGCCAGCAGCTTAGTCAGAACTTTGGCCGGGGCCAAGCCCCAGCATTTT. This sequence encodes CASSLVRTLAGAKPQHF.

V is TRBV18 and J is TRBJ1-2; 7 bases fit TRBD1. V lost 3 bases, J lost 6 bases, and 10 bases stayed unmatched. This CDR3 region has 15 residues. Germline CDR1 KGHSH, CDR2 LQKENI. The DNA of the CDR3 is TGTGCCAGCTCACCCTGGGAGGGGGCGATGGATGGCTACACCTTC. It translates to CASSPWEGAMDGYTF.

The CDR3 protein is CASSQDVYPVPGGYTF. The CDR3 DNA follows: TGTGCCAGCAGCCAAGATGTTTACCCAGTCCCGGGTGGCTACACCTTC. The chain uses TRBV3-1 (or the pseudogene TRBV3-2) and TRBJ1-2; D gene unclear. This CDR3 region has 16 residues. Germline V lookup: CDR1 LGHDT, CDR2 YNNKEL (reference sequence). The V end was cut by 0 bases, the J end by 7 bases, with 18 bases between.

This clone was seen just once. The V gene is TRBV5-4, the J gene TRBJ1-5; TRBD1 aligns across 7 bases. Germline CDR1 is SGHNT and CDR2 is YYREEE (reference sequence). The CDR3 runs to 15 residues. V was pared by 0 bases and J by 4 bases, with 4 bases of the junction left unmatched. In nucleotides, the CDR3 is TGTGCCAGCAGCTTGGGACAGGGCCCTAATCAGCCCCAGCATTTT. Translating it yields CASSLGQGPNQPQHF.

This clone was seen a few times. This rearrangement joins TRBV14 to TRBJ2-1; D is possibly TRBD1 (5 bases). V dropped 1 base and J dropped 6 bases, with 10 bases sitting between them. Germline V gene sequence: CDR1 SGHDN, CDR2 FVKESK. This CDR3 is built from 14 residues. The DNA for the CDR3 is TGTGCCAGCAGCCAAGTCCAGGGCCGCAATGAGCAGTTCTTC. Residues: CASSQVQGRNEQFF.

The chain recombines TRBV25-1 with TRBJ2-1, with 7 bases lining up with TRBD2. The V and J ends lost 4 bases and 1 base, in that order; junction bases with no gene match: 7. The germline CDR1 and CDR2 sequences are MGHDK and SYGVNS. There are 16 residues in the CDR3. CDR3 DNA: TGTGCCAGCAGTGCTGGGGGGGAGGGGTCCTACAATGAGCAGTTCTTC. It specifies CASSAGGEGSYNEQFF.

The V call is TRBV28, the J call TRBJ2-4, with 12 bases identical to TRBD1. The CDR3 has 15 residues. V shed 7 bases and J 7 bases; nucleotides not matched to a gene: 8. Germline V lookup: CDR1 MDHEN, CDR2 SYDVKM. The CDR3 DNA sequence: TGTGCCAGCACCAAATCGGGACAGGGGGCCAACATTCAGTACTTC. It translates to CASTKSGQGANIQYF.

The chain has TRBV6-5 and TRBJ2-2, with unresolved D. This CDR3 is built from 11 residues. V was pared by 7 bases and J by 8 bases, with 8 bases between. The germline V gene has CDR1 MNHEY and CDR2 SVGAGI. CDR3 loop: CASMAEGELFF. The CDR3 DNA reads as TGTGCCAGCATGGCGGAAGGGGAGCTGTTTTTT.

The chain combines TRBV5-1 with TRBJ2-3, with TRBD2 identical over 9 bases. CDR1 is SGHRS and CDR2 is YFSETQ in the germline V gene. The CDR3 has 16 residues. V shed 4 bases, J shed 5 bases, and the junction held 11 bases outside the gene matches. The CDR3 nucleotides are TGCGCCAGCAGCCCCGTAGCGGGAGCTCGGGTAGATACGCAGTATTTT. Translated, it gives CASSPVAGARVDTQYF.

The CDR3 DNA reads TGTGCCTGGAGCGAGCCCCGATGGACTAGCCTGAGCTCCTACGAGCAGTACTTC. Its translation is CAWSEPRWTSLSSYEQYF. The chain combines TRBV30 with TRBJ2-7; 8 bases align to TRBD2. The J segment lost 0 bases and the V segment lost 3 bases, leaving 16 bases of the junction unmatched. In germline, CDR1 is GTSNPN, CDR2 SVGIG (reference sequence). The CDR3 is 18 amino acids.

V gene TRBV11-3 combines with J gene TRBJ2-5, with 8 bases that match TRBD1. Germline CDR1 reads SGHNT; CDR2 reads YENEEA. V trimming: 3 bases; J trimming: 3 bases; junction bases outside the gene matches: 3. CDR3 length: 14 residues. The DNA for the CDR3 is TGTGCCAGCAGCTTGCTGGGACAGGAAGAGACCCAGTACTTC. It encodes CASSLLGQEETQYF.

Here the CDR3 DNA reads TGTGCCAGCAGCTTAAATCTAGCGGGGAATCAGAATGAGCAGTTCTTC. Its translation is CASSLNLAGNQNEQFF. V gene TRBV7-9 combines with J gene TRBJ2-1; 9 bases map to TRBD2. V shed 2 bases and J 7 bases; nucleotides not matched to a gene: 9. The CDR3 runs 16 residues. Germline CDR1 is SEHNR and CDR2 is FQNEAQ (reference sequence).

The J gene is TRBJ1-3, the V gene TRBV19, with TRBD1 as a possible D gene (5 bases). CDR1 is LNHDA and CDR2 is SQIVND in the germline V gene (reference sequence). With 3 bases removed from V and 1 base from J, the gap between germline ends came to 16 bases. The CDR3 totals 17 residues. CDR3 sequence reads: CASSMGGHLASGNTIYF. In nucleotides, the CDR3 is TGTGCCAGTAGTATGGGAGGACACCTTGCGTCTGGAAACACCATATATTTT. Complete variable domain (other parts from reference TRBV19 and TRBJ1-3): DGGITQSPKYLFRKEGQNVTLSCEQNLNHDAMYWYRQDPGQGLRLIYYSQIVNDFQKGDIAEGYSVSREKKESFPLTVTSAQKNPTAFYLCASSMGGHLASGNTIYFGEGSWLTVV.

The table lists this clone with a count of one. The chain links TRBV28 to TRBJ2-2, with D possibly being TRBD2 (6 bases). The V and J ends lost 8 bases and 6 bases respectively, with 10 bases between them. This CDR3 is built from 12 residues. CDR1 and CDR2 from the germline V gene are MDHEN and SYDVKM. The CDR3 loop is CASQEGPGELFF. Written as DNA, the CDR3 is TGTGCCAGCCAGGAGGGCCCCGGGGAGCTGTTTTTT.

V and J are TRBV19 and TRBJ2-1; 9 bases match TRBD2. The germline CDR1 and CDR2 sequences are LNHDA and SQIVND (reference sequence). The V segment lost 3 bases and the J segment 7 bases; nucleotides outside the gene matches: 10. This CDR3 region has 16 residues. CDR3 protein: CASSILLSGGGNEQFF. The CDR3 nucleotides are TGTGCCAGTAGTATCCTCCTTAGCGGGGGAGGGAATGAGCAGTTCTTC. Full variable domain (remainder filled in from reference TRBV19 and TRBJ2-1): DGGITQSPKYLFRKEGQNVTLSCEQNLNHDAMYWYRQDPGQGLRLIYYSQIVNDFQKGDIAEGYSVSREKKESFPLTVTSAQKNPTAFYLCASSILLSGGGNEQFFGPGTRLTVL.

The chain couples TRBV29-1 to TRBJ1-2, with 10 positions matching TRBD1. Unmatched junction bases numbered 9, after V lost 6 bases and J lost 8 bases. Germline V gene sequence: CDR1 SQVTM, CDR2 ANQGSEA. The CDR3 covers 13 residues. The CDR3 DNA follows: TGCAGCGTACCGGACAGGGGGGCTGAAGGCTACACCTTC. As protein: CSVPDRGAEGYTF. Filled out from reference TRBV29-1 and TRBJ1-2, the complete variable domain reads SAVISQKPSRDICQRGTSLTIQCQVDSQVTMMFWYRQQPGQSLTLIATANQGSEATYESGFVIDKFPISRPNLTFSTLTVSNMSPEDSSIYLCSVPDRGAEGYTFGSGTRLTVV.

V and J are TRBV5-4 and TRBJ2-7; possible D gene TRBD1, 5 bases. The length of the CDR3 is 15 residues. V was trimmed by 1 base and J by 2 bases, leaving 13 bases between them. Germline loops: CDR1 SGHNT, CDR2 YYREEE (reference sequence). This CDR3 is CASSLSQGEAYEQYF. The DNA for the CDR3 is TGTGCCAGCAGCTTGAGTCAGGGTGAGGCCTACGAGCAGTACTTC.

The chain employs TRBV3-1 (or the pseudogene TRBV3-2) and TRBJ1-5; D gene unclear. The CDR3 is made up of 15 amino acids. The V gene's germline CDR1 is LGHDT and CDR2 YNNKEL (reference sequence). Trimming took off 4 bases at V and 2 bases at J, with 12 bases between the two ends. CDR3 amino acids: CASSPTPVGNQPQHF. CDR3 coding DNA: TGTGCCAGCAGCCCCACCCCAGTGGGCAATCAGCCCCAGCATTTT.

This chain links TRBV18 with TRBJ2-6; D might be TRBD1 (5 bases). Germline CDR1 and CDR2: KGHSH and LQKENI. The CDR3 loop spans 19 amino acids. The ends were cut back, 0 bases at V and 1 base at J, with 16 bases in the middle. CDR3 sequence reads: CASSPPVGRAPSGANVLTF. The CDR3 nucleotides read TGTGCCAGCTCACCACCAGTTGGCAGGGCCCCGTCTGGGGCCAACGTCCTGACTTTC.